A selection of T cell receptor beta chains follows, all from one sample in a study of blood T cell repertoires in COVID-19. The data were produced by immunoSEQ multiplex PCR, yet TCRdb's version contains in-frame clones alone and is incomplete. This table has some 62,000 clones, around 86% appearing once. Sequences were obtained from peripheral blood. These TCRs come from a woman at least 80 years old with acute or convalescent COVID-19. Each CDR3 is given with its conserved first and last residue. The order of the fields is CDR3 DNA, CDR3 protein, J gene, clone size, D gene, V gene. A D gene is named only where the DNA matches it firmly. Not all rows give a size; the values are once, few, many and, for expanded clones, a class.

DNA: TGTGCCAGCAGCTTGCAGGGCCCTCTGCCCTACACCTTC
CDR3: CASSLQGPLPYTF
J: TRBJ1-2
size: NA
D: NA
V: TRBV5-4

DNA: TGTGCCAGCAGGGTGACAGGGCGGGATGGCTACACCTTC
CDR3: CASRVTGRDGYTF
J: TRBJ1-2
size: NA
D: TRBD1
V: TRBV2

DNA: TGCGCCAGCAGCTCCTTACCCGAAGCTTACAGGGTTGAAGCTTTCTTT
CDR3: CASSSLPEAYRVEAFF
J: TRBJ1-1
size: once
D: NA
V: TRBV5-1

DNA: TGTGCCAGCAGCCGGTCAATTGGGACAGGTGGTGAAAAACTGTTTTTT
CDR3: CASSRSIGTGGEKLFF
J: TRBJ1-4
size: NA
D: TRBD1
V: TRBV5-8

DNA: TGTGCCAGTAGTATTGGCAGGGGAAGAGAAAAACTGTTTTTT
CDR3: CASSIGRGREKLFF
J: TRBJ1-4
size: NA
D: NA
V: TRBV19

DNA: TGTGCCAGCTCACCACGACAGGGTCGAAACTATGGCTACACCTTC
CDR3: CASSPRQGRNYGYTF
J: TRBJ1-2
size: NA
D: TRBD1
V: TRBV18

DNA: TGTGCCAGCACCCTAAGTGGGGGCCCCAATCAGCCCCAGCATTTT
CDR3: CASTLSGGPNQPQHF
J: TRBJ1-5
size: few
D: NA
V: TRBV9

DNA: TGTGCCACCCTGACAGGGGGGACCGGGGAGCTGTTTTTT
CDR3: CATLTGGTGELFF
J: TRBJ2-2
size: NA
D: TRBD1
V: TRBV10-3

DNA: TGTGCCAGCAGCCGGGACAATGGCCCCTACAATGAGCAGTTCTTC
CDR3: CASSRDNGPYNEQFF
J: TRBJ2-1
size: NA
D: NA
V: TRBV5-4

DNA: TGTGCCAGCGGAGGTAACCCGGGTCAGCCCCAGCATTTT
CDR3: CASGGNPGQPQHF
J: TRBJ1-5
size: few
D: NA
V: TRBV2

DNA: TGTGCCAGCAGTGTCCGACAGGGGGTCTCAGTCGGCGGAAACACCATATATTTT
CDR3: CASSVRQGVSVGGNTIYF
J: TRBJ1-3
size: NA
D: TRBD1
V: TRBV6-1

DNA: TGTGCCAGCAGCGCAGGGGCTACCGATTACGAGCAGTACTTC
CDR3: CASSAGATDYEQYF
J: TRBJ2-7
size: NA
D: NA
V: TRBV28

DNA: TGTGCCAGCAGCCCATACCGGGACAGGGACCATGGCTACACCTTC
CDR3: CASSPYRDRDHGYTF
J: TRBJ1-2
size: NA
D: TRBD1
V: TRBV16

DNA: TGTGCCAGCTCGTCCTATGAGCGGGAGGCAAATGAGCAGTTCTTC
CDR3: CASSSYEREANEQFF
J: TRBJ2-1
size: NA
D: TRBD2
V: TRBV18

DNA: TGCAGCGCCCAAGACAGACAGGGAAGGGGTGCCAAAAACATTCAGTACTTC
CDR3: CSAQDRQGRGAKNIQYF
J: TRBJ2-4
size: once
D: TRBD1
V: TRBV29-1

DNA: TGTGCCAGCAGCTACTCTCTCTTCGAGCAGTACTTC
CDR3: CASSYSLFEQYF
J: TRBJ2-7
size: NA
D: NA
V: TRBV28